This TCR beta chain stems from a study of shared clonotypes between healthy human individuals. Germline V gives CDR1 SGHNT, CDR2 YYREEE (reference sequence). The CDR3 is made up of 14 amino acids. Losses at the gene ends were 3 bases for V and 0 bases for J; bases not matched to a gene: 1. Those who donated, Caucasian adults without exception, all lived in Nashville, Tennessee. Using immunoSEQ multiplex PCR, the repertoire was profiled, and TCRdb retains in-frame clones only, with some absent. This sample has roughly 2,300,000 clones; less than 95% occur once, and the top ten carry around 0.38%. Material for sequencing was naive CD4+ T cells from PBMCs. Noted subset: CD45RA+ positively selected. V usage is TRBV5-4 and J usage is TRBJ1-2, with 8 bases that match TRBD1. This TCR was recovered from a man aged 18 to 35 in good health. Some clones in this sample may be carry-over from other donors' samples. CDR3 residues: CASSSGQANYGYTF. CDR3 in DNA: TGTGCCAGCAGCTCGGGACAGGCTAACTATGGCTACACCTTC.